Following are 31 T cell receptor beta chains from one sample sequenced in a study of radiotherapy plus CTLA-4 blockade in lung cancer. Profiling relied on immunoSEQ multiplex PCR, and the TCRdb table lists in-frame clones only, not all of them. Altogether over 85,000 clones are present, about four fifths being singletons, with the ten largest covering about 3%. Sequenced material: peripheral blood, taken from a patient treated with radiotherapy plus ipilimumab. The receptor source for this set is a human donor with non-small cell lung cancer who had a partial response to radiotherapy plus ipilimumab. Some clones in this sample may be carry-over from other donors' samples.

The rearrangement links TRBV15 to TRBJ1-3; 7 bases are shared with TRBD1. The CDR3 spans 16 residues. Trimming removed 1 base from V and 0 bases from J; junction bases left unmatched: 3. In germline, CDR1 is LNHNV, CDR2 YYDKDF (reference sequence). The CDR3 DNA reads TGTGCCACCAGCAGAGGACAGGGAATCTCTGGAAACACCATATATTTT. Translated: CATSRGQGISGNTIYF. Full variable domain (rest looked up from reference TRBV15 and TRBJ1-3): DAMVIQNPRYQVTQFGKPVTLSCSQTLNHNVMYWYQQKSSQAPKLLFHYYDKDFNNEADTPDNFQSRRPNTSFCFLDIRSPGLGDTAMYLCATSRGQGISGNTIYFGEGSWLTVV.

As for this clone: The sample has other DNA sequences that encode this CDR3 too. The rearrangement links TRBV5-1 to TRBJ2-1; 8 nucleotides match TRBD1. CDR1 and CDR2 from the germline V gene are SGHRS and YFSETQ. With 0 bases clipped from V and 3 bases from J, the junction kept 2 bases outside the gene matches. The CDR3 runs 15 residues. Here the CDR3 reads CASSLGQGIYNEQFF. The CDR3 DNA reads as TGCGCCAGCAGCTTGGGACAGGGGATCTACAATGAGCAGTTCTTC.

The V and J genes are TRBV2 and TRBJ1-2, with D possibly being TRBD1 (6 bases). This CDR3 has 14 residues. Trimming pared 4 bases from V and 2 bases from J, leaving 11 bases between. Germline CDR1 and CDR2: SNHLY and FYNNEI. The CDR3 nucleotides read TGTGCCAGCAGTGCCCAGGGGTCGAACTATGGCTACACCTTC. This codes for CASSAQGSNYGYTF.

V gene TRBV19 combines with J gene TRBJ1-1; 7 bases are a match to TRBD1. Germline CDR1 LNHDA, CDR2 SQIVND (reference sequence). The ends lost 3 bases at V and 5 bases at J; junction bases unmatched: 12. The CDR3 is 16 residues long. The CDR3 bases are TGTGCCAGTAGTATCTCGCTTCGACAGGGCCGAACTGAAGCTTTCTTT. Protein sequence: CASSISLRQGRTEAFF.

CDR3 protein: CASRGGTGGVEQYF. CDR3 sequence (DNA): TGCGCCAGCCGCGGGGGGACAGGGGGTGTCGAGCAGTACTTC. This rearrangement joins TRBV5-1 to TRBJ2-5; 11 bases fit TRBD1. The end of the DNA is better explained by TRBJ2-7, so the J call may be wrong. The V gene's germline CDR1 is SGHRS and CDR2 YFSETQ. CDR3 size: 14 residues.

This chain links TRBV28 with TRBJ1-2; D is unclear. Germline loops: CDR1 MDHEN, CDR2 SYDVKM. This CDR3 is 12 amino acids long. V dropped 1 base and J dropped 3 bases, with 3 bases sitting between them. The DNA of the CDR3 is TGTGCCAGCAGTTTATCGTACTATGGCTACACCTTC. Translated, it gives CASSLSYYGYTF.

The chain recombines TRBV10-2 with TRBJ2-2, with D possibly matching TRBD2 (5 bases). CDR1 and CDR2 from the germline V gene are WSHSY and SAAADI. The length of the CDR3 is 14 residues. V lost 8 bases, J lost 4 bases, and 14 bases lay in between. The CDR3 DNA reads TGCGCCAGCGGGCTAGCAGGCGGCACCGGGGAGCTGTTTTTT. Translating gives CASGLAGGTGELFF.

The chain links TRBV15 to TRBJ2-3, with 9 nucleotides matching TRBD1. Trimming took 0 bases from V and 2 from J; bases not matched to a gene: 6. Germline CDR1 is LNHNV and CDR2 is YYDKDF (reference sequence). This CDR3 has 17 residues. The CDR3 DNA sequence: TGTGCCACCAGCAGAGAAGCCAGGACAGGGGCCACAGATACGCAGTATTTT. The encoded protein is CATSREARTGATDTQYF.

This clone was seen only a few times. J is TRBJ2-7 and V is TRBV5-1; TRBD1 agrees at 10 bases. In germline, CDR1 is SGHRS, CDR2 YFSETQ. After removal of 4 bases from V and 3 bases from J, the junction contained 10 bases not matched to a gene. The CDR3 spans 16 residues. CDR3 coding DNA: TGCGCCAGCAGCCCGGCTCCGGGACAGGGGTTCTACGAGCAGTACTTC. Its translation: CASSPAPGQGFYEQYF.

The chain links TRBV11-2 to TRBJ2-7, with 9 bases aligning to TRBD2. V was pared by 3 bases and J by 4 bases, with 4 bases of the junction left unmatched. This CDR3 region has 14 residues. From germline, CDR1 is SGHAT and CDR2 FQNNGV. The CDR3 region is CASSLGGGAYEQYF. DNA of the CDR3: TGTGCCAGCAGCTTGGGCGGGGGGGCGTACGAGCAGTACTTC. The full variable domain, rest sourced from reference TRBV11-2 and TRBJ2-7, is EAGVAQSPRYKIIEKRQSVAFWCNPISGHATLYWYQQILGQGPKLLIQFQNNGVVDDSQLPKDRFSAERLKGVDSTLKIQPAKLEDSAVYLCASSLGGGAYEQYFGPGTRLTVT.

This sequence joins TRBV2 and TRBJ1-2, with a possible D match to TRBD1 (5 bases). The V end was cut by 1 base, the J end by 4 bases, with 16 bases between. CDR3 length: 16 amino acids. Germline V gene lookup returns CDR1 SNHLY and CDR2 FYNNEI. The CDR3 DNA sequence: TGTGCCAGCAGTGAAGTACGCACAGGCGAGCGCTATGGCTACACCTTC. Its protein is CASSEVRTGERYGYTF.

The genes are TRBV18 and TRBJ2-7; TRBD1 might be the D (5 bases). V lost 3 bases and J lost 2, with 8 bases in between. The CDR3 covers 13 residues. Germline V gene sequence: CDR1 KGHSH, CDR2 LQKENI. CDR3 in amino acids: CASSPDSTYEQYF. The CDR3 DNA sequence: TGTGCCAGCTCACCCGACAGTACCTACGAGCAGTACTTC.

The rearrangement joins TRBV5-1 to TRBJ1-1, with a weak D call TRBD1 (5 bases). This CDR3 spans 16 amino acids. V dropped 4 bases and J dropped 2 bases, with 18 bases sitting between them. Germline CDR1 SGHRS, CDR2 YFSETQ. CDR3 region: CASSVMGPGGNTEAFF. The DNA of the CDR3 is TGCGCCAGCAGCGTCATGGGTCCGGGGGGAAACACTGAAGCTTTCTTT. The full variable domain, its missing parts supplied by reference TRBV5-1 and TRBJ1-1, is KAGVTQTPRYLIKTRGQQVTLSCSPISGHRSVSWYQQTPGQGLQFLFEYFSETQRNKGNFPGRFSGRQFSNSRSEMNVSTLELGDSALYLCASSVMGPGGNTEAFFGQGTRLTVV.

This chain connects TRBV6-1 to TRBJ1-5, with 11 bases fitting TRBD1. The germline V gene has CDR1 MNHNS and CDR2 SASEGT. Trimming took 4 bases from V and 7 from J; bases not matched to a gene: 3. The CDR3 has 14 amino acids. CDR3 residues: CASSGRDRGQPQHF. CDR3 in DNA: TGTGCCAGCAGTGGCCGGGACAGGGGGCAGCCCCAGCATTTT.

The chain is built from TRBV2 and TRBJ1-2, with a tentative D call TRBD1 (5 bases). This CDR3 contains 16 residues. CDR1 and CDR2 (germline): SNHLY, FYNNEI. V lost 5 bases and J 2 bases, leaving 18 bases between the germline ends. In DNA form, the CDR3 reads TGTGCCAGCAGTCTCCCTGATTCGACAGACAACTATGGCTACACCTTC. It is translated as CASSLPDSTDNYGYTF. The full variable domain, with the rest looked up from reference TRBV2 and TRBJ1-2, is EPEVTQTPSHQVTQMGQEVILRCVPISNHLYFYWYRQILGQKVEFLVSFYNNEISEKSEIFDDQFSVERPDGSNFTLKIRSTKLEDSAMYFCASSLPDSTDNYGYTFGSGTRLTVV.

The chain joins TRBV6-5 to TRBJ1-2; 11 bases map to TRBD1. CDR3 size: 16 residues. CDR1 is MNHEY and CDR2 is SVGAGI in the germline V gene. V gave up 0 bases and J gave up 7 bases; unmatched junction bases: 7. CDR3 DNA: TGTGCCAGCAGTTACTCACGGACAGGGGGCTTCGGTGGCTACACCTTC. Residues: CASSYSRTGGFGGYTF.

This clone was observed a handful of times. This chain joins TRBV19 and TRBJ1-4; maybe TRBD1 (6 bases). The germline V gene encodes CDR1 LNHDA and CDR2 SQIVND (reference sequence). The V end lost 0 bases, the J end lost 4 bases, and 18 bases lay between the germline ends. This CDR3 comprises 18 residues. The CDR3 bases are TGTGCCAGTAGTATAGATCTATCCCGGGACACCTTTAATGAAAAACTGTTTTTT. Amino acid sequence: CASSIDLSRDTFNEKLFF.

The chain has TRBV5-1 and TRBJ1-2; TRBD1 might be the D (5 bases). The V gene lost 2 bases and the J gene lost 5 bases, with 10 bases spanning the gap. CDR3 length: 13 residues. Germline loops: CDR1 SGHRS, CDR2 YFSETQ. The CDR3, as DNA: TGCGCCAGCAGCTTACAGGATACATATGGCTACACCTTC. Amino acid sequence: CASSLQDTYGYTF.

The chain couples TRBV7-2 to TRBJ2-7; a weak D match, TRBD1 (6 bases). Germline CDR1 SGHTA, CDR2 FQGNSA. V shed 5 bases and J shed 1 base, with 15 bases lying between them. CDR3 length: 15 amino acids. DNA of the CDR3: TGTGCCAGCAGCCCCGCAGGGGTCAAGTCCTACGAGCAGTACTTC. Protein product: CASSPAGVKSYEQYF.

This clone showed up just a few times. The V call is TRBV4-2, the J call TRBJ2-7; TRBD2 matches at 7 bases. This CDR3 has 14 amino acids. Germline CDR1 LGHNA, CDR2 YNFKEQ. The J segment lost 4 bases and the V segment lost 0 bases, leaving 3 bases of the junction unmatched. The CDR3 sequence is CASSQESSGYEQYF. The CDR3 region has the DNA TGTGCCAGCAGCCAAGAGTCTAGCGGTTACGAGCAGTACTTC.

This clone was counted only a few times. The V gene is TRBV4-2, the J gene TRBJ2-1; D is ambiguous. V shed 0 bases and J shed 8 bases, with 11 bases lying between them. There are 14 residues in the CDR3. The V gene's germline CDR1 is LGHNA and CDR2 YNFKEQ. The CDR3 DNA sequence: TGTGCCAGCAGCCAAGATATGAGGAGCGATGAGCAGTTCTTC. It yields the protein CASSQDMRSDEQFF.

This sequence joins TRBV7-2 and TRBJ2-1; D is unclear. This CDR3 has 12 amino acids. From germline, CDR1 is SGHTA and CDR2 FQGNSA. V shed 0 bases and J shed 8 bases, with 5 bases lying between them. The CDR3 nucleotides are TGTGCCAGCAGCTTAGCGAGATATGAGCAGTTCTTC. Residues: CASSLARYEQFF.

The chain links TRBV15 to TRBJ1-4; the match to TRBD1 covers 7 bases. The CDR3 has 14 amino acids. Germline V lookup: CDR1 LNHNV, CDR2 YYDKDF (reference sequence). Unmatched junction bases numbered 1, after V lost 0 bases and J lost 6 bases. CDR3 nucleotide sequence: TGTGCCACCAGCAGAGACAGGGGGGATGAAAAACTGTTTTTT. This gives the protein CATSRDRGDEKLFF.

This sequence joins TRBV7-2 and TRBJ2-4; 9 bases map to TRBD2. Germline-derived CDR1 and CDR2 are SGHTA and FQGNSA. This CDR3 region has 17 residues. The V gene end was trimmed by 6 bases and the J gene end by 6 bases; junction bases not matched to a gene: 15. The CDR3 sequence: CASRVHGLAGQLNIQYF. In nucleotides, the CDR3 is TGTGCCAGCAGGGTCCACGGCCTAGCGGGGCAGTTAAACATTCAGTACTTC.

The chain is built from TRBV30 and TRBJ2-1; the match to TRBD2 covers 9 bases. This CDR3 has 14 amino acids. The V and J ends lost 2 bases and 7 bases, in that order; junction bases with no gene match: 6. Germline V gene sequence: CDR1 GTSNPN, CDR2 SVGIG (reference sequence). The CDR3 DNA reads TGTGCCTGGAGTTCTTGGCGGGGGGGGAATGAGCAGTTCTTC. It translates to CAWSSWRGGNEQFF. Full variable domain (rest looked up from reference TRBV30 and TRBJ2-1): SQTIHQWPATLVQPVGSPLSLECTVEGTSNPNLYWYRQAAGRGLQLLFYSVGIGQISSEVPQNLSASRPQDRQFILSSKKLLLSDSGFYLCAWSSWRGGNEQFFGPGTRLTVL.

The chain combines TRBV7-2 with TRBJ1-5; no clear D gene. The CDR3 extends over 13 amino acids. CDR1 and CDR2 (germline): SGHTA, FQGNSA. V shed 3 bases and J shed 3 bases, with 6 bases lying between them. Here the CDR3 reads CASSFGPNQPQHF. CDR3 in DNA: TGTGCCAGCAGCTTTGGGCCCAATCAGCCCCAGCATTTT.

This chain joins TRBV7-2 and TRBJ1-5; 9 positions match TRBD1. Germline V gives CDR1 SGHTA, CDR2 FQGNSA. The V and J ends lost 5 bases and 2 bases, in that order; junction bases with no gene match: 7. The CDR3 sequence is 16 residues long. The CDR3 protein is CASSLNRGRGNQPQHF. CDR3 DNA sequence: TGTGCCAGCAGCCTAAACAGGGGGCGAGGCAATCAGCCCCAGCATTTT. Supplemented by reference TRBV7-2 and TRBJ1-5, the full variable domain reads GAGVSQSPSNKVTEKGKDVELRCDPISGHTALYWYRQSLGQGLEFLIYFQGNSAPDKSGLPSDRFSAERTGGSVSTLTIQRTQQEDSAVYLCASSLNRGRGNQPQHFGDGTRLSIL.

The chain combines TRBV9 with TRBJ2-2; D gene ambiguous. Trimming pared 4 bases from V and 2 bases from J, leaving 3 bases between. Germline V gene sequence: CDR1 SGDLS, CDR2 YYNGEE. CDR3 size: 12 residues. The CDR3 DNA sequence: TGTGCCAGCAGCATAAACACCGGGGAGCTGTTTTTT. Translated: CASSINTGELFF.

Written as DNA, the CDR3 is TGCGCCAGCAGCTTGTCAGGGGACAGGGTTACGTTCTTC. It yields the protein CASSLSGDRVTFF. This chain connects TRBV5-1 to TRBJ2-1, with TRBD1 matching over 9 bases. Germline CDR1 and CDR2: SGHRS and YFSETQ. The CDR3 consists of 13 residues. Unmatched junction bases numbered 8, after V lost 1 base and J lost 15 bases.

The chain recombines TRBV7-6 with TRBJ2-3; no definite D call. V shed 3 bases and J shed 0 bases, with 10 bases lying between them. Germline V CDR1 and CDR2: SGHVS, FNYEAQ. This CDR3 is 15 amino acids long. The CDR3 nucleotides are TGTGCCAGCAGCTTTTCTGGCAGAAGCACAGATACGCAGTATTTT. This codes for CASSFSGRSTDTQYF.

This chain uses TRBV27 with TRBJ2-7, with a possible D match to TRBD1 (5 bases). The CDR3 is 13 residues long. Looked up from germline, CDR1 is MNHEY and CDR2 is SMNVEV (reference sequence). V gave up 3 bases and J gave up 2 bases, with 8 bases separating them. For the CDR3, the DNA is TGTGCCAGCAGTTTGCAGGGCACCTACGAGCAGTACTTC. As protein: CASSLQGTYEQYF.